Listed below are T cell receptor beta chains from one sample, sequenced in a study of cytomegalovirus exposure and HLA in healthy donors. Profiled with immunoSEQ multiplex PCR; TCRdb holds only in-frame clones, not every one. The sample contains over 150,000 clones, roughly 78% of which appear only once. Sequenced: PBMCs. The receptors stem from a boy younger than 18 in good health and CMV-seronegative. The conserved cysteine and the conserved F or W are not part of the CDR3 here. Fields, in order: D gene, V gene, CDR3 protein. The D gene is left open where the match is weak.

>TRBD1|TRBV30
AWTEDRGDSPLH
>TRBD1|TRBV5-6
ASSSRDRGPRKNTGELF
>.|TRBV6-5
ASSSISGNTQY
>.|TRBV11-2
ASSLDRSNEKLF
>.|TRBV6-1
ASTASGGYT
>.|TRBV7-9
ASSTYRDHGYT
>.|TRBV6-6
ASRQDGGTEAF
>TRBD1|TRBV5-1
ASSSGQAGTEAF
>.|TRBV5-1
ASSFARGIGTDTQY
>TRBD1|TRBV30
AWSAAPTGVQPQH
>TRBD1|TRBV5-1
ASSVETGGSSPLH
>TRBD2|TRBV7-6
ASSLKAGSSYEQY
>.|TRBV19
ASSIAAAPEAF
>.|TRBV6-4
ASSRQNTGELF
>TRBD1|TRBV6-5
ASSSTGSNQPQH
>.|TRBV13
ASSFFRGDGYT